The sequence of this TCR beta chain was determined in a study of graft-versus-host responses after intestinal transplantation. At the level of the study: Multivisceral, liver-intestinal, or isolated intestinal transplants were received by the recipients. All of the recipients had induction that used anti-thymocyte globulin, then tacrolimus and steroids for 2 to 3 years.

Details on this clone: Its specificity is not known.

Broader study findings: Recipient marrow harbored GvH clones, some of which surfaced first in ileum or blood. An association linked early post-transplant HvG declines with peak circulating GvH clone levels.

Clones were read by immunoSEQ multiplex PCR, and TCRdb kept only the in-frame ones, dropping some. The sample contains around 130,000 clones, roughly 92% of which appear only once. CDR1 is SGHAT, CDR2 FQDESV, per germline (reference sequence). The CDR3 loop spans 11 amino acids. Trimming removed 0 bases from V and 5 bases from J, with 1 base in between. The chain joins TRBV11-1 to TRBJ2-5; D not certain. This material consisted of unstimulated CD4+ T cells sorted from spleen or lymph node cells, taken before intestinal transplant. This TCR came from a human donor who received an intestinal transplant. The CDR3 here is CASSLAETQYF. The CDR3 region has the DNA TGTGCCAGCAGCTTAGCTGAGACCCAGTACTTC.